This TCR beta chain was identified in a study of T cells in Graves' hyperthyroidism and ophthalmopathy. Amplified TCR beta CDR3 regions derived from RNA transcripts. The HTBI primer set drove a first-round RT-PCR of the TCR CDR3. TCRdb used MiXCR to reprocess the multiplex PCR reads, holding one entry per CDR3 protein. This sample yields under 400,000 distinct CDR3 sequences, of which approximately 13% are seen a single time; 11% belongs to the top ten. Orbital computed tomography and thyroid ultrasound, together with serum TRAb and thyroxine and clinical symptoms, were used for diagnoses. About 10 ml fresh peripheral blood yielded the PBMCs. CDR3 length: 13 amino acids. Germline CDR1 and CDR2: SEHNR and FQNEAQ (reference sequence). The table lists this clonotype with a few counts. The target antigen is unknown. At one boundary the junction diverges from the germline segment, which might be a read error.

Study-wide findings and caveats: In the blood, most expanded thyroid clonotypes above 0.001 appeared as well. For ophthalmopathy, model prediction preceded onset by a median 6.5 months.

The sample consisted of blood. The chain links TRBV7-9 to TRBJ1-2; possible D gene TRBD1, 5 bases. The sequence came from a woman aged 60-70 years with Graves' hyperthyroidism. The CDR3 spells CDSSLGQNYGYTF. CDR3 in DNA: TGTGACAGCAGCTTGGGGCAGAACTATGGCTACACCTTC.